This TCR beta chain came from a study of regulatory T cells in long-lasting Graves disease. Construction of TCR beta libraries relied on iRepertoire HTBI primers and on Arm-PCR targeting CDR3 regions. TCRdb analysed the multiplex PCR reads with MiXCR anew, one entry per CDR3 protein. The sample includes 700,000 or so distinct CDR3 sequences, 25% to 30% seen only once; the top ten take around 42%. Study outcomes and limitations: Persistent cases of Graves' showed reduced TCR diversity relative to newly diagnosed patients. Gene preferences differed: TRBV28, TRBJ1-2, TRBJ2-5 in persistent cases.

The time point denotes: persistent/refractory GD, antithyroid drugs over 5 years with positive TRAb. PBMC RNA was the source of the TCR library. Details on this clonotype: Its antigen is not identified.

The CDR3 loop spans 15 amino acids. Germline CDR1 reads MGHRA; CDR2 reads YSYEKL. Trimming shortened V by 4 bases and J by 4 bases, and 11 bases separated the two germline ends. The clonotype comes from a female donor with Graves disease. The rearrangement uses TRBV4-1 and TRBJ1-6, with a tentative D call TRBD1 (6 bases). The sequencing here drew on peripheral blood mononuclear cells (PBMCs), taken when the disease was refractory, from a patient treated with antithyroid drugs. CDR3 amino acids: CASSRGTLYNSPLHF. CDR3 coding DNA: TGCGCCAGCAGCCGCGGGACATTATATAATTCACCCCTCCACTTT.